This TCR beta chain is drawn from a study of blood T cell repertoires in COVID-19. The data were produced by immunoSEQ multiplex PCR, yet TCRdb's version contains in-frame clones alone and is incomplete. The table includes 85,000 to 120,000 clones, roughly 87% detected once. Germline V lookup: CDR1 MGHRA, CDR2 YSYEKL. This CDR3 has 18 amino acids. The V segment lost 5 bases and the J segment 4 bases; nucleotides outside the gene matches: 16. The chain is built from TRBV4-1 and TRBJ2-3, with TRBD2 identical over 9 bases. The sequence derives from a woman aged 45-60 years with COVID-19, enrolled during active disease. Sequenced material: peripheral blood. DNA for the CDR3: TGCGCCAGCAGCTTCCCGTCCGTTAGCGGGGGCTCCGCAGATACGCAGTATTTT. This encodes CASSFPSVSGGSADTQYF.